One and the same sample provided the 28 T cell receptor beta chains below, sequenced in a study of T cells in Graves' hyperthyroidism and ophthalmopathy. Authors of the study amplified TCR beta CDR3 regions from RNA transcripts. Using the HTBI primer set, a first-round RT-PCR was run on the TCR CDR3. TCRdb re-called the multiplex PCR reads through MiXCR, storing one row per CDR3 protein. Of 500,000 to 600,000 distinct CDR3 sequences detected, roughly 17% appear once; the ten largest clones hold about 18%. Sequencing was performed on blood. These TCRs come from a woman aged 18-29 years with Graves' hyperthyroidism.

In its sample, this clonotype was seen many times. The chain joins TRBV9 to TRBJ2-7; D unresolved. Germline values: CDR1 SGDLS, CDR2 YYNGEE. Trimming took off 1 base at V and 0 bases at J, with 11 bases between the two ends. The CDR3 has 15 amino acids. The CDR3 nucleotides read TGTGCCAGCAGCGTAAAAGCAGATACCTCCTACGAGCAGTACTTC. Its protein product is CASSVKADTSYEQYF.

The J gene is TRBJ2-5, the V gene TRBV19; D gene unclear. The CDR3 consists of 15 residues. V was trimmed by 4 bases and J by 2 bases, leaving 14 bases between them. CDR1 is LNHDA, CDR2 SQIVND, per germline (reference sequence). The CDR3 nucleotides are TGTGCCAGTAGTACCCTAGAGGATTGGCAAGAGACCCAGTACTTC. It encodes CASSTLEDWQETQYF.

This clonotype was observed a few times. The V and J genes are TRBV6-4 and TRBJ2-1; 12 bases align to TRBD2. The CDR3 extends over 16 amino acids. Germline CDR1 is MRHNA and CDR2 is SNTAGT. Unmatched junction bases numbered 7, after V lost 6 bases and J lost 4 bases. CDR3: CASSESGTSGYNEQFF. CDR3 in DNA: TGTGCCAGCAGCGAATCCGGGACTAGCGGGTACAATGAGCAGTTCTTC.

This clonotype was recorded a few times. The chain carries TRBV24-1 and TRBJ1-5; the D is unclear. The CDR3 is made up of 13 amino acids. Germline CDR1 reads KGHDR; CDR2 reads SFDVKD. Trimming took 9 bases from V and 0 from J, leaving 8 bases between them. The CDR3 spells CATSQSSNQPQHF. The CDR3 DNA reads TGTGCCACCTCTCAGAGTAGCAATCAGCCCCAGCATTTT.

This clonotype was recorded a few times. The chain employs TRBV6-2 or TRBV6-3 and TRBJ2-7; 7 bases fit TRBD2. V shed 6 bases, J shed 5 bases, and the junction held 7 bases outside the gene matches. The CDR3 is 13 residues long. Germline V gene sequence: CDR1 MNHEY, CDR2 SVGEGT. The CDR3 spells CASRRLASDEQYF. CDR3 nucleotides: TGTGCCAGCAGGCGACTAGCATCAGACGAGCAGTACTTC.

This clonotype was detected only a few times. The V gene is TRBV10-2, the J gene TRBJ1-2; D remains unclear. The CDR3 length is 13 residues. Germline V gene data show CDR1 as WSHSY and CDR2 as SAAADI. V gave up 0 bases and J gave up 8 bases, with 10 bases separating them. The CDR3 DNA reads as TGCGCCAGCAGTGAGTCGCGACGAATGGGCTACACCTTC. Protein product: CASSESRRMGYTF.

The chain has TRBV13 and TRBJ1-1, with TRBD1 as a possible D gene (5 bases). CDR3 length: 18 residues. The V gene's germline CDR1 is PRHDT and CDR2 FYEKMQ (reference sequence). Trimming took 5 bases from V and 5 from J, leaving 27 bases between them. CDR3 residues: CASSPLPGTAVLGTEAFF. The CDR3 nucleotides are TGTGCCAGCAGCCCACTCCCCGGGACGGCCGTACTGGGGACTGAAGCTTTCTTT.

The table lists this clonotype with many counts. The chain carries TRBV2 and TRBJ2-1; 14 nucleotides match TRBD2. The CDR3 consists of 16 residues. V gave up 7 bases and J gave up 3 bases; unmatched junction bases: 5. Germline V gene data show CDR1 as SNHLY and CDR2 as FYNNEI. The CDR3 loop is CASTGLAGAVYNEQFF. The CDR3 region has the DNA TGTGCCAGCACGGGACTAGCGGGAGCCGTCTACAATGAGCAGTTCTTC. The full variable domain, with the rest looked up from reference TRBV2 and TRBJ2-1, is EPEVTQTPSHQVTQMGQEVILRCVPISNHLYFYWYRQILGQKVEFLVSFYNNEISEKSEIFDDQFSVERPDGSNFTLKIRSTKLEDSAMYFCASTGLAGAVYNEQFFGPGTRLTVL.

The sample holds many counts of this clonotype. This chain links TRBV2 with TRBJ2-1, with 9 positions matching TRBD2. With V trimmed by 6 bases and J by 7 bases, 13 bases remained unmatched. Germline lookup yields CDR1 SNHLY and CDR2 FYNNEI. CDR3 length: 16 amino acids. The CDR3 nucleotides are TGTGCCAGCAGGGGTCGGTTAGCGGGGGCTGGTAATGAGCAGTTCTTC. Encoded protein: CASRGRLAGAGNEQFF.

This clonotype was counted only a few times. The rearrangement joins TRBV28 to TRBJ1-1; D ambiguous. Germline CDR1 and CDR2: MDHEN and SYDVKM. Between the trimmed V and J ends, which lost 0 bases and 1 base, there was a span of 6 bases. This CDR3 is 14 amino acids long. The CDR3 region is CASSLWGRNTEAFF. In DNA, the CDR3 is TGTGCCAGCAGTTTATGGGGCAGGAACACTGAAGCTTTCTTT.

This clonotype was seen many times. The chain has TRBV28 and TRBJ2-3, with 11 bases that match TRBD2. CDR1 is MDHEN, CDR2 SYDVKM, per germline. V trimming: 1 base; J trimming: 2 bases; junction bases outside the gene matches: 5. This CDR3 spans 17 amino acids. The CDR3 bases are TGTGCCAGCAGTTTATCCCTAGCGGGAGGCCCCACAGATACGCAGTATTTT. It codes for CASSLSLAGGPTDTQYF.

J is TRBJ1-4 and V is TRBV5-1; tentative D call: TRBD1 (6 bases). From germline, CDR1 is SGHRS and CDR2 YFSETQ. V was clipped by 4 bases and J by 5 bases, with 12 bases between them. The CDR3 has 14 amino acids. The CDR3 bases are TGCGCCAGCAGCATGACAGGACAGAATGAAAAACTGTTTTTT. Translation gives CASSMTGQNEKLFF.

This clonotype occurred many times. The V and J genes are TRBV20-1 and TRBJ2-3; TRBD2 matches 9 bases. The CDR3 is 15 residues long. Germline V CDR1 and CDR2: DFQATT, SNEGSKA (reference sequence). The V and J ends lost 0 bases and 4 bases, in that order; junction bases with no gene match: 5. CDR3 loop: CSARDGTSWADTQYF. As DNA, the CDR3 is TGCAGTGCTAGAGATGGGACTAGCTGGGCAGATACGCAGTATTTT.

In its sample, this clonotype was seen a few times. V usage is TRBV9 and J usage is TRBJ1-1; D call uncertain. Looked up from germline, CDR1 is SGDLS and CDR2 is YYNGEE. There are 14 residues in the CDR3. Deletions cut 4 bases from V and 7 bases from J, with 17 bases between. The CDR3, as DNA: TGTGCCAGCAGCCCGCAGGCCGGTCGCGTTGAAGCTTTCTTT. Translation: CASSPQAGRVEAFF. The whole variable domain, filled in from reference TRBV9 and TRBJ1-1, reads DSGVTQTPKHLITATGQRVTLRCSPRSGDLSVYWYQQSLDQGLQFLIQYYNGEERAKGNILERFSAQQFPDLHSELNLSSLELGDSALYFCASSPQAGRVEAFFGQGTRLTVV.

This clonotype has a count of ten or more. V usage is TRBV4-1 and J usage is TRBJ2-7, with a weak D call TRBD2 (5 bases). The CDR3 spans 16 residues. CDR1 MGHRA and CDR2 YSYEKL come from the germline V gene. Trimming cost V 4 bases and J 1 base, with 17 bases left between them. CDR3 loop: CASSRGLTDPSYEQYF. CDR3 coding DNA: TGCGCCAGCAGCCGAGGACTTACCGACCCTTCCTACGAGCAGTACTTC.

This clonotype was counted only a few times. The chain employs TRBV29-1 and TRBJ2-7; 8 bases are a match to TRBD1. The CDR3 spans 14 residues. CDR1 and CDR2 from the germline V gene are SQVTM and ANQGSEA. The CDR3 bases are TGCAGTGCCTCCGGGACAGGAGCCCCCGGCGAGCAGTACTTC. Encoded protein: CSASGTGAPGEQYF.

The chain joins TRBV3-1 to TRBJ2-1; tentative D call: TRBD2 (5 bases). V dropped 0 bases and J dropped 14 bases, with 17 bases sitting between them. CDR3 length: 14 residues. Germline loops: CDR1 LGHDT, CDR2 YNNKEL (reference sequence). This chain's CDR3 is CASSQEGGSTSKFF. The CDR3 DNA sequence: TGTGCCAGCAGCCAAGAGGGCGGGTCCACTTCTAAGTTCTTC.

This clonotype was seen repeatedly, ten times or more. J is TRBJ2-1 and V is TRBV12-3 or TRBV12-4, with D tentatively TRBD1 or TRBD2 (5 bases each). V lost 4 bases, J lost 5 bases, and 21 bases lay in between. The length of the CDR3 is 17 residues. The CDR3 loop is CASSSHRDRFSDNEQFF. The CDR3 DNA is TGTGCCAGCAGTTCGCACCGGGACCGCTTCAGCGACAATGAGCAGTTCTTC.

The table lists this clonotype with a count of one. The V and J genes are TRBV27 and TRBJ1-1; the match to TRBD1 covers 11 bases. Trimming removed 3 bases from V and 5 bases from J; junction bases left unmatched: 8. CDR1 is MNHEY, CDR2 SMNVEV, per germline (reference sequence). The CDR3 is made up of 16 amino acids. The CDR3 loop reads CASSLWTGGSATEAFF. The CDR3 nucleotides are TGTGCCAGCAGTTTGTGGACAGGGGGCAGCGCGACTGAAGCTTTCTTT.

This clonotype turned up a few times. This chain uses TRBV12-3 or TRBV12-4 with TRBJ1-3; D is perhaps TRBD1 (5 bases). Trimming removed 2 bases at V and 4 bases at J, with 12 bases between. The CDR3 is 15 amino acids. The CDR3 nucleotides read TGTGCCAGCAGTTTATTCGGGGGATCGGGAAACACCATATATTTT. This codes for CASSLFGGSGNTIYF.

The rearrangement links TRBV19 to TRBJ2-3; 10 bases are shared with TRBD1. Germline V gene sequence: CDR1 LNHDA, CDR2 SQIVND (reference sequence). The CDR3 length is 16 residues. Losses at the gene ends were 6 bases for V and 0 bases for J; bases not matched to a gene: 6. The CDR3 DNA sequence: TGTGCCAGTAGCCGCCGGACAGGGGGAAGCACAGATACGCAGTATTTT. Protein: CASSRRTGGSTDTQYF. Full variable domain (missing parts from reference TRBV19 and TRBJ2-3): DGGITQSPKYLFRKEGQNVTLSCEQNLNHDAMYWYRQDPGQGLRLIYYSQIVNDFQKGDIAEGYSVSREKKESFPLTVTSAQKNPTAFYLCASSRRTGGSTDTQYFGPGTRLTVL.

The chain links TRBV7-9 to TRBJ2-7; D gene uncertain. Germline V gene sequence: CDR1 SEHNR, CDR2 FQNEAQ (reference sequence). V lost 1 base, J lost 3 bases, and 10 bases lay in between. The CDR3 sequence is 14 residues long. Written as DNA, the CDR3 is TGTGCCAGCAGCTTAGTTACAGAAATCTACGAGCAGTACTTC. Encoded protein: CASSLVTEIYEQYF.

The chain joins TRBV24-1 to TRBJ2-1; D gene ambiguous. V lost 4 bases to trimming and J lost 12 bases, with 15 bases between them. The CDR3 is 13 amino acids. In germline, CDR1 is KGHDR, CDR2 SFDVKD. CDR3 nucleotides: TGTGCCACCAGTGACCGGATGGGGTATGGGCAGTTCTTC. Translated, it gives CATSDRMGYGQFF.

This clonotype was recorded at least ten times. J is TRBJ2-1 and V is TRBV5-1, with 9 bases aligning to TRBD1. Germline V gene sequence: CDR1 SGHRS, CDR2 YFSETQ. The CDR3 runs to 15 residues. Trimming took 6 bases from V and 8 from J; bases not matched to a gene: 12. The CDR3 spells CASTRLGQGLDEQFF. The CDR3, as DNA: TGCGCCAGCACCCGACTGGGACAGGGTTTGGATGAGCAGTTCTTC.

V gene TRBV15 combines with J gene TRBJ2-7; D is undetermined. The CDR3 runs 18 residues. Germline loops: CDR1 LNHNV, CDR2 YYDKDF (reference sequence). With 3 bases removed from V and 0 bases from J, the gap between germline ends came to 21 bases. CDR3 sequence: CATSSIIGRRTASYEQYF. DNA for the CDR3: TGTGCCACCAGCAGCATTATCGGGCGAAGGACGGCCTCCTACGAGCAGTACTTC.

The rearrangement links TRBV5-1 to TRBJ2-2; tentative D call: TRBD2 (5 bases). Germline CDR1 SGHRS, CDR2 YFSETQ. V was clipped by 2 bases and J by 4 bases, with 12 bases between them. The CDR3 spans 15 residues. CDR3 loop: CASSFDLRGTGELFF. The CDR3, as DNA: TGCGCCAGCAGCTTCGACTTACGGGGCACCGGGGAGCTGTTTTTT.

This chain joins TRBV12-3 or TRBV12-4 and TRBJ2-5; maybe TRBD2 (6 bases). The CDR3 has 15 residues. Trimming stripped 3 bases from V and 5 bases from J, with 16 bases between. In DNA, the CDR3 is TGTGCCAGCAGTTTTACGGGGGACCGGACCGAGACCCAGTACTTC. Translated: CASSFTGDRTETQYF.

Remarks on this clonotype: A much more abundant neighbour one base away suggests this may be a read error. This chain links TRBV7-8 with TRBJ2-7; the match to TRBD2 covers 8 bases. This CDR3 is 16 amino acids long. The germline V gene has CDR1 SGHVS and CDR2 FQNEAQ. CDR3 DNA: TGTGCCAGCAGCCCGAACAGCGGGGGCTTAACCTACGAGCGGTACTTC. It translates to CASSPNSGGLTYERYF.